The rows below give T cell receptor beta chains drawn from one sample of a study of post-analysis software for immune sequencing data. TCRdb analysed the PCR reads with MiXCR anew, one entry per CDR3 protein. The data contain about 800,000 distinct CDR3 sequences, around 27% of them seen just once; the ten biggest clones take up 0.55% to 0.65%. The sample was blood. Every receptor here comes from a girl under 18 with multiple sclerosis. The conserved cysteine and the conserved F or W are not part of the CDR3 here. The size of a clone is reported for some rows only, either as once, few or many, or as a class for expanded clones.

j_call cdr3_length clone_size v_call cdr3_aa
TRBJ2-5 6 NA TRBV12-2 ASSQGY
TRBJ2-7 11 many TRBV7-2 ASTAGGDYEQY
TRBJ2-4 15 NA TRBV10-3 AISPIAGTIAKNIQY
TRBJ2-5 12 NA TRBV20-1 SARGGYSQETQY
TRBJ2-5 11 NA TRBV7-2 ASSPPYQETQY
TRBJ2-1 14 NA TRBV7-2 ASSSGHPSSYNEQF
TRBJ2-5 10 few TRBV5-5 AEGDGYNEQY
TRBJ1-1 11 few TRBV10-3 ATRTGKLTEAF
TRBJ1-1 10 few TRBV3-1 ASSRGGRRAF
TRBJ1-5 13 NA TRBV4-1 ASSHLLGPNQPQH